Listed here are 4 T cell receptor beta chains from one sample, sequenced in a study of blood T cells in healthy people across ages. A second PCR, run for about 7 to 11 cycles, used a sample-barcoded 5' primer plus a J-beta primer mix. One entry per CDR3 protein results from TCRdb running MiXCR on the 5' RACE reads. Among roughly 700,000 distinct CDR3 sequences listed, 25% were seen once. In addition, the sample was reused for a study of T cells of mothers and their children.

The sequencing input was blood. Source of these receptors: a boy aged 10-17 years in good health.

In its sample, this clonotype was seen a few times. V and J are TRBV28 and TRBJ2-5; 7 nucleotides agree with TRBD1. CDR1 is MDHEN and CDR2 is SYDVKM in the germline V gene. The CDR3 totals 13 residues. The J segment lost 3 bases and the V segment lost 8 bases, leaving 6 bases of the junction unmatched. DNA of the CDR3: TGTGCCAGCCACCGACAGGGCGAAGAGACCCAGTACTTC. It encodes CASHRQGEETQYF.

The rearrangement joins TRBV7-2 to TRBJ2-5, with D possibly TRBD2 on 6 matching bases. CDR3 length equals 17 residues. Germline V lookup: CDR1 SGHTA, CDR2 FQGNSA. Deletions cut 1 base from V and 1 base from J, with 16 bases between. In DNA, the CDR3 is TGTGCCAGCAGCTTAGAGCGTGGCGGGACCCTCCAAGAGACCCAGTACTTC. Amino acid sequence: CASSLERGGTLQETQYF.

The chain is built from TRBV7-2 and TRBJ1-1; no clear D gene. Trimming stripped 5 bases from V and 6 bases from J, with 10 bases between. Germline V gene data show CDR1 as SGHTA and CDR2 as FQGNSA. The CDR3 is 12 amino acids. The CDR3 DNA sequence: TGTGCCAGCAGCCAGATGGACGCTGAAGCTTTCTTT. Protein product: CASSQMDAEAFF.

The chain uses TRBV12-3 or TRBV12-4 and TRBJ1-1; 9 bases match TRBD1. This CDR3 has 14 amino acids. After removal of 5 bases from V and 4 bases from J, the junction contained 5 bases not matched to a gene. The CDR3 spells CASSTRQGGTEAFF. CDR3 nucleotide sequence: TGTGCCAGCAGTACCCGACAGGGGGGCACTGAAGCTTTCTTT.